A selection of T cell receptor beta chains follows, all from one sample in a study of T cells in Graves' hyperthyroidism and ophthalmopathy. TCRdb reprocessed the multiplex PCR reads via MiXCR and lists one record per CDR3 protein. The table shows 400,000 to 500,000 distinct CDR3 sequences, with 14% to 15% occurring only once. The sequencing input was blood. Receptor source: a man in his late teens or twenties with Graves' ophthalmopathy. The CDR3 runs from the conserved cysteine through the conserved F or W. D genes are given only for firm matches. Rows give clone size only sometimes, using once, few, many, or a class for an expanded clone.

clone_size | j_call | v_call | d_call | cdr3_nt | cdr3_aa
few | TRBJ1-2 | TRBV19 | TRBD1 | TGTGCCAGTACTCGGACAGGGGGCATAGGTGGCTACACCTTC | CASTRTGGIGGYTF
many | TRBJ1-2 | TRBV11-3 | TRBD1 | TGTGCCAGCAGCTTAGCGACAGGGTATAGTATGCCCTATGGCTACACCTTC | CASSLATGYSMPYGYTF
many | TRBJ1-2 | TRBV30 | - | TGTGCCTGGGACACCTCCTATGGCTACACCTTC | CAWDTSYGYTF
many | TRBJ2-1 | TRBV20-1 | TRBD2 | TGCAGTGCTGGGGGCAGCGGGAGGGCTACCTACAATGAGCAGTTCTTC | CSAGGSGRATYNEQFF
many | TRBJ2-7 | TRBV6-2/TRBV6-3 | - | TGTGCCACCTGGACCAAACAGTCATCCTACGAGCAGTACTTC | CATWTKQSSYEQYF
few | TRBJ1-3 | TRBV4-1 | - | TGCGCCAGCAGCCAAGTCATCTCTGGAAACACCATATATTTT | CASSQVISGNTIYF
many | TRBJ1-2 | TRBV6-1 | TRBD1 | TGTGCCAGCAGTGAATCCCAGGGACAGATGGTCTATGGCTACACCTTC | CASSESQGQMVYGYTF
- | TRBJ2-7 | TRBV7-8 | TRBD1 | TGTGCCAGCAGCTTAGTCCCCGGGACAGCCTCCTACGAGCAGTACTTC | CASSLVPGTASYEQYF
- | TRBJ1-1 | TRBV19 | - | TGTGCCAGTCGCTCCCATGGGGGGGGCGCAAGGAACACTGAAGCTTTCTTT | CASRSHGGGARNTEAFF
many | TRBJ2-5 | TRBV12-3/TRBV12-4 | TRBD2 | TGTGCCAGCAGCCTAGCGGGGGGTAGGCTGGAGACCCAGTACTTC | CASSLAGGRLETQYF
few | TRBJ1-4 | TRBV4-2 | TRBD1 | TGTGCCAGCAGCCCAGGACAGGCGACAACTAATGAAAAACTGTTTTTT | CASSPGQATTNEKLFF
- | TRBJ2-7 | TRBV5-1 | - | TGCGCCAGCAGCGATCGTTACGAGCAGTACTTC | CASSDRYEQYF
many | TRBJ2-5 | TRBV29-1 | - | TGCAGCGTGACTGGGACCGCGGGGGAGACCCAGTACTTC | CSVTGTAGETQYF
many | TRBJ2-1 | TRBV7-9 | TRBD1 | TGTGCCAGCAGCTTCCGGGACAGGGGTCACAATGAGCAGTTCTTC | CASSFRDRGHNEQFF
many | TRBJ2-7 | TRBV30 | - | TGTGCCTGGGGGACGGGAGCCTACGAGCAGTACTTC | CAWGTGAYEQYF
few | TRBJ1-5 | TRBV24-1 | - | TGTGCCACCAGTGACAAACAGGGAATGGGGTCGGGTCAGCCCCAGCATTTT | CATSDKQGMGSGQPQHF
many | TRBJ2-1 | TRBV29-1 | TRBD2 | TGCAGCGTTGGGCTAGCGGATTACAATGAGCAGTTCTTC | CSVGLADYNEQFF
many | TRBJ1-1 | TRBV7-6 | - | TGTGCCAGCAGCTTAAGCCACTCGAGGACTGAAGCTTTCTTT | CASSLSHSRTEAFF
few | TRBJ2-3 | TRBV5-4 | - | TGTGCCAGCAGCTTGGCTCTCAGCACAGATACGCAGTATTTT | CASSLALSTDTQYF
few | TRBJ1-6 | TRBV6-5 | - | TGTGCCAGCAGTTACTCGGGGACTCATAATTCACCCCTCCACTTT | CASSYSGTHNSPLHF
many | TRBJ2-5 | TRBV3-1 | - | TGTGCCAGCAGCCAGCCCATCCTTACCGGGCGAGAGACCCAGTACTTC | CASSQPILTGRETQYF
- | TRBJ2-4 | TRBV5-8 | TRBD2 | TGTGCCAGCAGCTCCTCATATAGCGGGGGCGACATTCAGTACTTC | CASSSSYSGGDIQYF
many | TRBJ2-2 | TRBV7-2 | - | TGTGCCAGCAGCTTCCGGTCGGGGGAGCTGTTTTTT | CASSFRSGELFF
few | TRBJ2-2 | TRBV5-5 | TRBD1 | TGTGCCAGCAGCCCGACAGGGACGAACACCGGGGAGCTGTTTTTT | CASSPTGTNTGELFF
- | TRBJ2-2 | TRBV6-9 | - | TGTGCCAGCAGTTACCTATACACCGGGGAGCTGTTTTTT | CASSYLYTGELFF
many | TRBJ1-2 | TRBV9 | - | TGTGCCAGCAGCGTAGATGGGTTTAACTATGGCTACACCTTC | CASSVDGFNYGYTF
many | TRBJ1-5 | TRBV6-2/TRBV6-3 | - | TGTGCCAGCAGTTTTGGGAGAGAGGGCAATCAGCCCCAGCATTTT | CASSFGREGNQPQHF
many | TRBJ2-2 | TRBV5-6 | - | TGTGCCAGCAGCACGGACGGGGAGCTGTTTTTT | CASSTDGELFF
few | TRBJ2-1 | TRBV12-3/TRBV12-4 | - | TGTGCCAGCAGTTTAAAGGGTGTAGCCCATCCGTTCTTC | CASSLKGVAHPFF
- | TRBJ1-6 | TRBV19 | - | TGTGCCAGTTGTATATCCTATAATTCACCCCTCCACTTT | CASCISYNSPLHF
many | TRBJ2-7 | TRBV2 | TRBD1 | TGTGCCAGCAGTGTTAGTGACAGGGAGTACTTC | CASSVSDREYF
few | TRBJ2-1 | TRBV20-1 | TRBD2 | TGCAGTGCTCCCGTGGGCGGGGGCTCCTACAATGAGCAGTTCTTC | CSAPVGGGSYNEQFF
- | TRBJ1-4 | TRBV5-1 | - | TGCGCCAGCAGTTTATACCGGGACGGGATTAATGAAAAACTGTTTTTT | CASSLYRDGINEKLFF
- | TRBJ2-7 | TRBV6-9 | TRBD2 | TGTGCCAGCAGTTATCGGGGACTAGCGGGAGGCAGCTACGAGCAGTACTTC | CASSYRGLAGGSYEQYF
- | TRBJ1-6 | TRBV20-1 | - | TGCAGTGCTCAGAACTACCCTAGGGTCAATTCACCCCTCCACTTT | CSAQNYPRVNSPLHF
many | TRBJ2-2 | TRBV3-1 | - | TGTGCCAGCAGCCGAGGCCATGACACCGGGGAGCTGTTTTTT | CASSRGHDTGELFF
- | TRBJ2-5 | TRBV7-7 | - | TGTGCTAGCAGCTTAGTGGGAAATCAAGAGACCCAGTACTTC | CASSLVGNQETQYF
once | TRBJ1-1 | TRBV18 | - | TGTGCCAGCTCCCCAAGGAGCGGCCCGAACACTGAAGCTTTCTTT | CASSPRSGPNTEAFF
many | TRBJ2-3 | TRBV5-8 | - | TGTGCCAGCAGCCCGGGTCCGGGAGCGGGAGATACGCAGTATTTT | CASSPGPGAGDTQYF
many | TRBJ2-7 | TRBV5-1 | - | TGCGCCAGCAGCTTCCACCCCTCGGGAGCCCCCTACGAGCAGTACTTC | CASSFHPSGAPYEQYF
many | TRBJ2-3 | TRBV2 | - | TGTGCCAGCAGTGCGGGGACTCCCCCCCGAAGCACAGATACGCAGTATTTT | CASSAGTPPRSTDTQYF
few | TRBJ2-3 | TRBV12-3/TRBV12-4 | TRBD2 | TGTGCCAGCAGTCTGGGACTAGCGGCTGGCACAGATACGCAGTATTTT | CASSLGLAAGTDTQYF
many | TRBJ1-6 | TRBV5-1 | TRBD1 | TGCGCCAGCAGCTTAACGGGGACAGATTCACCCCTCCACTTT | CASSLTGTDSPLHF
many | TRBJ1-2 | TRBV6-6 | - | TGTGCCAGCAGTTACTCGATCGAGGACAGAGTGAATGGCTACACCTTC | CASSYSIEDRVNGYTF
- | TRBJ2-2 | TRBV12-3/TRBV12-4 | - | TGTGCCAGCCGCCGGGGTGGGGGTACCGGGGAGCTGTTTTTT | CASRRGGGTGELFF
many | TRBJ2-1 | TRBV6-5 | - | TGTGCCAGCAGTTACTCGGGACTTTTACTCTACAATGAGCAGTTCTTC | CASSYSGLLLYNEQFF
- | TRBJ2-6 | TRBV5-6 | TRBD1 | TGTGCCAGCAGCCCACCGCCGGGACAGGGTTACTCTGGGGCCAACGTCCTGACTTTC | CASSPPPGQGYSGANVLTF
many | TRBJ2-1 | TRBV20-1 | - | TGCAGTGCTAGAAGGGACCGTATCAGCTCCTACAATGAGCAGTTCTTC | CSARRDRISSYNEQFF
- | TRBJ1-2 | TRBV19 | - | TGTGCCAGTAGTAGGACATACACTAACTATGGCTACACCTTC | CASSRTYTNYGYTF
many | TRBJ2-1 | TRBV14 | TRBD1 | TGTGCCAGCAGCCCCTTCCAGGGGGCCTACAATGAGCAGTTCTTC | CASSPFQGAYNEQFF
many | TRBJ1-1 | TRBV19 | - | TGTGCCAGTAGTATAGGCGGTGTGGCTGAAGCTTTCTTT | CASSIGGVAEAFF
few | TRBJ1-1 | TRBV4-1 | - | TGCGCCAGCAGCCAGAGACAGGTTGGTTACACTGAAGCTTTCTTT | CASSQRQVGYTEAFF
- | TRBJ1-1 | TRBV24-1 | - | TGTGCCACCAGTGATTTGCACGGGGGCACTGAAGCTTTCTTT | CATSDLHGGTEAFF
- | TRBJ2-4 | TRBV10-2 | TRBD2 | TGCGCCAGCAGCGATTGGGAGGGAGTGTCGGCCAAAAACATTCAGTACTTC | CASSDWEGVSAKNIQYF
many | TRBJ1-2 | TRBV6-1 | - | TGTGCCAGCAAGGTCCAGGGTGACCGGTATGGCTACACCTTC | CASKVQGDRYGYTF
many | TRBJ1-2 | TRBV6-1 | TRBD1 | TGTGCCAGCAGTGAAGCGGGACAGGGGGCTACCTATGGCTACACCTTC | CASSEAGQGATYGYTF
many | TRBJ1-1 | TRBV27 | - | TGCGCCAGCAGCTTGAGTCTGAACACTGAAGCTTTCTTT | CASSLSLNTEAFF
many | TRBJ1-5 | TRBV30 | - | TGTGAGGGGCGGGGCAGCCGGCACCAGCCCCAGCATTTT | CEGRGSRHQPQHF
- | TRBJ1-6 | TRBV7-9 | - | TGTGCCAGCAGGAGGGCAGTAAGTTCACCCCTCCACTTT | CASRRAVSSPLHF
many | TRBJ2-1 | TRBV11-3 | - | TGTGCCAGCAGCCCACATGGTACAGACCCCTACAATGAGCAGTTCTTC | CASSPHGTDPYNEQFF